This T cell receptor (beta chain) was documented in a study of post-analysis software for immune sequencing data. Across the study: In terms of disease course, relapsing-remitting, secondary progressive and progressive-relapsing multiple sclerosis were included.

Unique molecular identifiers were carried by the TCR beta cDNA libraries. Each batch of 1 to 10 million T cells produced roughly 0.5 million cDNA molecules. From the PCR reads, TCRdb called clonotypes with MiXCR, one entry per CDR3 protein. This table has roughly 800,000 distinct CDR3 sequences, around 46% appearing once. The CDR3 consists of 13 residues. Per germline, CDR1 MNHEY and CDR2 SVGAGI. Between the trimmed V and J ends, which lost 6 bases and 1 base, there was a span of 9 bases. Study-level results: Versus controls, multiple sclerosis patients showed significantly lower diversity (normalized Chao1). About five TRBV segments appeared more often in patients than in controls, and TRBV5-6, TRBV5-1 and TRBV20-1 were among these.

Worth noting for this clonotype: What it binds is not known.

V is TRBV6-5 and J is TRBJ1-1; D call uncertain. This clonotype was sampled from a girl under 18 with multiple sclerosis. Sample: blood. The CDR3 region has the DNA TGTGCCAGCAGCTGGGGTCGGAACACTGAAGCTTTCTTT. This encodes CASSWGRNTEAFF.